The following is a T cell receptor beta chain sequence with its context. One end of the junction varies from germline; a read error may be responsible. The CDR3 consists of 17 residues. Looked up from germline, CDR1 is SGHDN and CDR2 is FVKESK. This sample was included in a study of blood T cell repertoires in COVID-19. Libraries were prepared by immunoSEQ multiplex PCR; TCRdb keeps only in-frame clonotypes and omits some of them. This sample carries about 230,000 clones, nearly 90% of them seen once, and the ten largest clones take 4%. The sample comprised PBMCs or T cells enriched from blood (not recorded which). V and J are TRBV14 and TRBJ2-1, with 9 bases fitting TRBD2. The sequence was collected from a woman aged 30 to 39 with acute COVID-19. CDR3 in DNA: TGTGCCAGTAGCCTCACACCTAGCGGGGTGATGCTCAATGAGCAGTTCTTC. Its translation is CASSLTPSGVMLNEQFF. The full variable domain, its missing parts supplied by reference TRBV14 and TRBJ2-1, is EAGVTQFPSHSVIEKGQTVTLRCDPISGHDNLYWYRRVMGKEIKFLLHFVKESKQDESGMPNNRFLAERTGGTYSTLKVQPAELEDSGVYFCASSLTPSGVMLNEQFFGPGTRLTVL.